The source of this TCR beta chain is a study of CD8+CD57+ T cells in acquired aplastic anemia. Study-level results: The study identified about 30 CD8+ CDR3 sequences shared by patients and controls.

Before being chosen for sequencing, patients had shown CD8+CD57+ cell expansion by flow cytometry. This CDR3 is built from 14 residues. Germline loops: CDR1 LNHNV, CDR2 YYDKDF (reference sequence). The V and J ends lost 1 base and 4 bases respectively, with 10 bases between them. This clonotype is labeled medium-sized. Its antigen is unidentified. Investigators profiled TCR beta VDJ and CDR3 from genomic DNA template. In TCRdb, the reads were re-called with MiXCR into one record per CDR3 protein. Of 180,000 or so distinct CDR3 sequences in the sample, less than 50% were seen once. Material: sorted CD4+, CD8+, or CD8+CD57+ T cells (not recorded which) from PBMCs. This chain links TRBV15 with TRBJ1-2; no clear D gene. The origin of this receptor is a human donor with aplastic anemia. CDR3 in amino acids: CATSRVGGLYGYTF. The CDR3 region has the DNA TGTGCCACCAGCAGAGTAGGTGGTCTCTATGGCTACACCTTC.